This T cell receptor (beta chain) is from a study of monozygotic twins with inflammatory bowel disease (dated by TCRdb to the late 2010s). Broadly, across the study: In total, roughly 30 monozygotic twin pairs made up the full study: 19 Danish pairs, all IBD-discordant, plus nine German pairs, of which four were IBD-concordant and five were IBD-discordant. Disease-associated traits were sought mainly through comparisons between IBD patients and their genetically identical healthy co-twins within discordant pairs. Each individual had, on average, about 151 000 unique TCRalpha sequences and 181 000 unique TCRbeta sequences available for analysis.

The library was prepared using 5' RACE. For each TCR library, approximately 3.5 ug of total RNA was used. For each sample, cDNA synthesis with SMARTScribe reverse transcriptase was split into eight separate reactions. During cDNA synthesis, template switching was used to introduce unique molecular identifiers that contained a 6-nucleotide sample barcode. TCRalpha and TCRbeta cDNA was amplified by two nested PCRs of 16 and 9 cycles, with bead purification after each PCR. Before amplification, the cDNA was treated with uracil DNA-glycosylase and purified using the QIAquick PCR purification kit. The second PCR added Illumina TruSeq-compatible adapters along with sample-specific barcodes. Library quality and concentration were checked on TapeStation and Qubit, and libraries were pooled at around 5 ng each. Pooled libraries were sequenced on an Illumina HiSeq2500 single-index Rapid Run with 2 x 100 bp reads and custom sequencing primers. As for how the authors treated the data: UMI-based consensus assembly with MiGEC version 1.2.6 was used to correct PCR and sequencing errors. MiXCR version 2.1.1 was used to carry out V(D)J alignment, clonotype assembly and CDR3 extraction. Gene usage, clonotype sharing and MAIT/NKT TCR abundance were normalised by analysing the top 1000, 10 000 and 20 000 clonotypes per sample. Diversity was computed as the inverse Simpson index with the vegan R package after downsampling to 27 000 UMIs. Statistical testing used paired Mann-Whitney U tests on the discordant twin pairs and applied Benjamini-Hochberg correction for multiple testing. TCRdb reprocessed the reads and lists each CDR3 protein sequence as a single entry, with no DNA. None of the V and J calls come from the authors' own analysis; TCRdb made them. This sample's clone table shows approximately 200,000 distinct CDR3 sequences. The top ten hold roughly 7.5% of the sample.

Broader findings and caveats from the paper: The results gave no support for a single strong signal or clonotype linked to IBD. Background noise and inter-individual variability may have been introduced into the repertoires by the differing immunosuppressive treatments among patients. The analysis was unable to tell apart different T cell subtypes. TCRbeta repertoire diversity, by inverse Simpson index, was decreased in IBD patients compared with their healthy co-twins. Fewer clonotypes were shared with other individuals by IBD patients than by healthy twins, most markedly in patients showing signs of disease activity. No difference in repertoire similarity was observed between concordant and discordant twins, possibly owing to limited statistical power.

To note about this clonotype: What antigen it recognizes has not been identified.

From each donor, a roughly 2.5 ml peripheral blood sample was drawn into PAXgene tubes and stored at -80 degrees C. Without any T cell sorting, total RNA was extracted from whole blood using the PAXgene blood miRNA kit on an automated QIAcube. Peripheral blood from monozygotic twin pairs who were concordant or discordant for inflammatory bowel disease underwent deep TCRalpha and TCRbeta repertoire profiling using unique molecular barcoding. For every twin pair, smoking habits were documented, and each individual was categorised as a current, former or never smoker. The CDR3 has 16 amino acids, counting the end cysteine and phenylalanine. No DNA was logged. As encoded in the germline V gene, CDR1 is MNHEY while CDR2 is SVGAGI.

The TCR sequence derives from a human donor with ulcerative colitis or Crohn's disease, or a healthy co-twin of an affected twin (not recorded which). The chain couples TRBV6-5 to TRBJ1-4. The sequenced material came from blood. The CDR3 loop reads CASSYSSSGREEKLFF.